One TCR beta chain is described in this entry. Its antigen is as yet unknown. CDR1 is DFQATT, CDR2 SNEGSKA, per germline (reference sequence). There are 16 residues in the CDR3. This entry belongs to a study of T cells expressing NK-cell markers. The study, taken as a whole, reports: Evidence did not settle whether expanded NKG2C+ T cell clones targeted HCMV. Dominant NKG2C+ clonotypes in a handful of donors made up roughly 1.0-7.0% of CD8+ T cells.

TCRdb reanalyzed the 5' RACE reads and collapses them to one entry per CDR3 protein, without DNA. Its table records approximately 440,000 distinct CDR3 sequences. This sequence was found in a woman between 50 and 59 years old in good health. The chain joins TRBV20-1 to TRBJ2-2; the D call of TRBD1 rests on TCRdb alone, since no DNA is present to check it. Material for sequencing was blood T cells: a sorted CD56 or NKG2C T cell subset, CD4+ or CD8+ T cells, or bulk PBMC T cells (not recorded which). The CDR3 spells CSALNTGGPNTGELFF.